This TCR beta chain was identified in a study of cytomegalovirus exposure and HLA in healthy donors. There are 15 residues in the CDR3. Germline V lookup: CDR1 LNHDA, CDR2 SQIVND (reference sequence). Unmatched junction bases numbered 6, after V lost 5 bases and J lost 6 bases. General study results and limits: It was taken for granted in presence/absence analyses that sequencing depth across donors was roughly uniform.

Comments on this clone: Its antigen is unknown.

PCR involved 60 Vbeta and 13 Jbeta primers. Produced via immunoSEQ multiplex PCR; TCRdb's table is partial and in-frame only. The table has about 68,000 clones, 81% seen once. The gene calls are TRBV19 and TRBJ1-4, with 10 bases aligning to TRBD1. The TCR was taken from a human donor in good health. The sequencing input was PBMCs. CDR3 loop: CASSDTGTGDEKLFF. The DNA for the CDR3 is TGTGCCAGTAGTGACACCGGGACAGGGGATGAAAAACTGTTTTTT.